These 15 T cell receptor beta chains originate from one sample sequenced in a study of identical twins. TCRdb redid the calling of the 5' RACE reads with MiXCR, one entry per CDR3 protein. There are hundreds of thousands of distinct CDR3 sequences in the sample; 5.5% to 7.5% occur only once, and around 1.7% lies in the top ten. What was sequenced was naive T cells sorted from blood. The receptors shown here come from a man younger than 35 in good health.

This clonotype was detected ten times or more. The V call is TRBV12-3 or TRBV12-4, the J call TRBJ1-5; 8 nucleotides agree with TRBD1. The CDR3 is made up of 16 amino acids. V lost 4 bases and J lost 4; bases outside the gene matches: 9. CDR3 nucleotide sequence: TGTGCCAGCAGTTCTCGGACAGGGCGGTCGAATCAGCCCCAGCATTTT. This encodes CASSSRTGRSNQPQHF.

This clonotype was counted many times. The J gene is TRBJ2-7, the V gene TRBV15; D not certain. Trimming took 3 bases from V and 3 from J, leaving 9 bases between them. Germline V lookup: CDR1 LNHNV, CDR2 YYDKDF (reference sequence). CDR3 size: 13 residues. CDR3 sequence (DNA): TGTGCCACCAGCAGGGGCTTCCTCTACGAGCAGTACTTC. Protein sequence: CATSRGFLYEQYF.

This clonotype has ten or more counts. The rearrangement uses TRBV29-1 and TRBJ1-5; maybe TRBD1 (6 bases). Germline-derived CDR1 and CDR2 are SQVTM and ANQGSEA. The CDR3 length is 13 residues. V lost 3 bases to trimming and J lost 6 bases, with 12 bases between them. The DNA for the CDR3 is TGCAGCGTTGATCCCGGGGGCGGTCAGCCCCAGCATTTT. Residues: CSVDPGGGQPQHF.

The chain combines TRBV3-1 with TRBJ1-3; D gene ambiguous. V was shortened by 0 bases and J by 4 bases, with 10 bases between the two germline ends. In germline, CDR1 is LGHDT, CDR2 YNNKEL (reference sequence). The CDR3 has 15 amino acids. The CDR3 DNA reads as TGTGCCAGCAGCCAAGACTTGGTAACAGGAAACACCATATATTTT. Its protein product is CASSQDLVTGNTIYF.

There are many counts of this clonotype. This chain links TRBV6-1 with TRBJ2-7; D unclear. The V end was cut by 2 bases, the J end by 0 bases, with 8 bases between. The germline V gene has CDR1 MNHNS and CDR2 SASEGT. The CDR3 consists of 14 residues. Written as DNA, the CDR3 is TGTGCCAGCAGTGAATTGGAGAGCTCCTACGAGCAGTACGTC. This sequence encodes CASSELESSYEQYV.

This clonotype was counted many times. The V and J genes are TRBV12-3 or TRBV12-4 and TRBJ2-1, with a possible D match to TRBD2 (5 bases). V lost 5 bases, J lost 3 bases, and 8 bases lay in between. This CDR3 has 13 amino acids. CDR3 amino acids: CASSNRGYNEQFF. The CDR3 DNA reads as TGTGCCAGCAGTAACCGGGGCTACAATGAGCAGTTCTTC.

Many counts were recorded for this clonotype. The gene calls are TRBV29-1 and TRBJ2-3, with a weak D call TRBD1 (5 bases). The V and J ends lost 7 bases and 0 bases respectively, with 26 bases between them. The CDR3 is 18 residues long. Germline V gives CDR1 SQVTM, CDR2 ANQGSEA. The CDR3 DNA reads as TGCAGCGCCCTGGGGCAGGCTAAACACCTCGGTAGCACAGATACGCAGTATTTT. Translating gives CSALGQAKHLGSTDTQYF.

The V gene is TRBV21-1, the J gene TRBJ1-6; the DNA was not used to check the table's D call, TRBD1. TRBV21-1 is flagged as a pseudogene. The CDR3 is 16 amino acids. CDR3 protein: CASHQQIIRENSPLHF. The CDR3 bases are TGTGCCAGTCACCAGCAAATAATACGGGAAAATTCACCCCTCCACTTT.

The genes are TRBV3-1 and TRBJ2-3; TRBD2 aligns across 8 bases. The junction had 13 bases not matched to a gene; V was cut back by 1 base and J by 1 base. CDR1 LGHDT and CDR2 YNNKEL come from the germline V gene (reference sequence). This CDR3 has 19 residues. The CDR3 nucleotides read TGTGCCAGCAGCCAAGGATCCAGCGGGAGAGTTGTTGGCACAGATACGCAGTATTTT. Translated: CASSQGSSGRVVGTDTQYF.

A few counts support this clonotype. The V call is TRBV5-1, the J call TRBJ1-2; TRBD1 might be the D (5 bases). Germline V gene lookup returns CDR1 SGHRS and CDR2 YFSETQ. V lost 5 bases and J lost 6, with 20 bases in between. The CDR3 contains 15 residues. CDR3 amino acids: CASSFTGTAWDGYTF. In DNA, the CDR3 is TGCGCCAGCAGTTTTACCGGGACTGCCTGGGATGGCTACACCTTC.

This clonotype was counted only a few times. This sequence joins TRBV20-1 and TRBJ2-5; 9 bases line up with TRBD2. With 6 bases clipped from V and 4 bases from J, the junction kept 3 bases outside the gene matches. The CDR3 contains 12 residues. Germline CDR1 DFQATT, CDR2 SNEGSKA (reference sequence). This CDR3 reads CSALLAGETQYF. The DNA for the CDR3 is TGCAGTGCCCTACTAGCGGGAGAGACCCAGTACTTC.

This clonotype has ten or more counts. The chain is built from TRBV27 and TRBJ2-7; D unclear. With 2 bases removed from V and 3 bases from J, the gap between germline ends came to 8 bases. The germline CDR1 and CDR2 sequences are MNHEY and SMNVEV (reference sequence). The CDR3 runs to 13 residues. The CDR3 nucleotides read TGTGCCAGCAGTTTAAGGTACAACTACGAGCAGTACTTC. Amino acid sequence: CASSLRYNYEQYF.

This clonotype was counted only a few times. The chain joins TRBV3-1 to TRBJ2-5; TRBD2 agrees at 11 bases. Losses at the gene ends were 8 bases for V and 5 bases for J; bases not matched to a gene: 4. This CDR3 spans 13 amino acids. CDR1 is LGHDT and CDR2 is YNNKEL in the germline V gene (reference sequence). The CDR3 coding sequence is TGTGCCAGCCGCGCTAGCGGGAGGGAGACCCAGTACTTC. Translated, it gives CASRASGRETQYF.

V is TRBV20-1 and J is TRBJ2-3, with 12 positions matching TRBD2. Per germline, CDR1 DFQATT and CDR2 SNEGSKA (reference sequence). V gave up 1 base and J gave up 0 bases; unmatched junction bases: 2. The CDR3 contains 16 residues. CDR3 coding DNA: TGCAGTGCTAGAGTACTAGCGGGGGGTAGCACAGATACGCAGTATTTT. Protein product: CSARVLAGGSTDTQYF.

This clonotype turned up a few times. The chain joins TRBV6-1 to TRBJ2-7, with TRBD1 as a possible D gene (6 bases). Germline assignment: CDR1 MNHNS and CDR2 SASEGT. Deletions cut 6 bases from V and 7 bases from J, with 16 bases between. CDR3 length equals 13 residues. As DNA, the CDR3 is TGTGCCAGCAGGAAAACAGGGTCAGGGGAGCAGTACGTC. Protein sequence: CASRKTGSGEQYV.